These 8 T cell receptor beta chains were all obtained from the same sample, sequenced in a study of human T cells and chemical hapten exposure. In TCRdb, the RACE reads were re-called with MiXCR into one record per CDR3 protein. The sample has 150,000 to 200,000 distinct CDR3 sequences, around 15% seen once. Documented time point: patch test 1, 2 weeks after DPC sensitization. Treatment of the sample: therapeutic diphenylcyclopropenone sensitization with weekly scalp DPC. The specimen comprised whole blood, sampled in connection with sensitization to the hapten diphenylcyclopropenone (DPC). All receptors come from a young woman with alopecia areata. Some clones in this sample may be carry-over from other donors' samples.

The V and J genes are TRBV20-1 and TRBJ2-3, with D hard to call. The CDR3 sequence is 14 residues long. V was shortened by 0 bases and J by 2 bases, with 9 bases between the two germline ends. Per germline, CDR1 DFQATT and CDR2 SNEGSKA (reference sequence). The CDR3 DNA follows: TGCAGTGCTAGAGATGCCAGTTTCACAGATACGCAGTATTTT. Protein: CSARDASFTDTQYF.

For the CDR3, the DNA is TGTGCCAGCACTTCTAGCGGGAGAAGGACAGATACGCAGTATTTT. Protein sequence: CASTSSGRRTDTQYF. The V and J genes are TRBV6-1 and TRBJ2-3; 10 bases are shared with TRBD2. Losses at the gene ends were 7 bases for V and 3 bases for J; bases not matched to a gene: 7. Germline CDR1 MNHNS, CDR2 SASEGT. The CDR3 runs to 15 residues.

The chain has TRBV4-3 and TRBJ2-2; tentatively, D is TRBD2 (5 bases). The CDR3 has 15 amino acids. From germline, CDR1 is LGHNA and CDR2 YSLEER. The V gene lost 4 bases and the J gene lost 3 bases, with 12 bases spanning the gap. CDR3 DNA: TGCGCCAGCAGCCTCGAGGGTACATACACCGGGGAGCTGTTTTTT. This codes for CASSLEGTYTGELFF.

This clonotype was seen many times. V gene TRBV12-3 or TRBV12-4 combines with J gene TRBJ2-3, with D possibly called TRBD1 or TRBD2 (6 bases each). V gave up 4 bases and J gave up 0 bases, with 17 bases separating them. This CDR3 region has 17 residues. The CDR3 coding sequence is TGTGCCAGCAGTTCCTTCACGGGGGCTGCTAGCACAGATACGCAGTATTTT. Translation gives CASSSFTGAASTDTQYF.

As DNA, the CDR3 is TGCGCCAGCAGCGCAGGACAGGGGGCGAACTACGAGCAGTACTTC. Translation: CASSAGQGANYEQYF. The rearrangement links TRBV5-1 to TRBJ2-7; 11 nucleotides match TRBD1. V shed 4 bases and J 3 bases; nucleotides not matched to a gene: 6. The CDR3 is 15 residues long. Germline V lookup: CDR1 SGHRS, CDR2 YFSETQ. The full variable domain, its missing parts supplied by reference TRBV5-1 and TRBJ2-7, is KAGVTQTPRYLIKTRGQQVTLSCSPISGHRSVSWYQQTPGQGLQFLFEYFSETQRNKGNFPGRFSGRQFSNSRSEMNVSTLELGDSALYLCASSAGQGANYEQYFGPGTRLTVT.

The chain employs TRBV20-1 and TRBJ2-7; no reliable D call. Trimming removed 1 base at V and 2 bases at J, with 15 bases between. This CDR3 is built from 15 residues. The germline gives CDR1 DFQATT, CDR2 SNEGSKA (reference sequence). The CDR3: CSARVRGSLTYEQYF. The CDR3 region has the DNA TGCAGTGCTAGAGTCCGTGGCAGCCTGACCTACGAGCAGTACTTC.

This clonotype was observed a few times. The rearrangement joins TRBV20-1 to TRBJ2-1; D is unclear. Trimming removed 4 bases from V and 8 bases from J, with 12 bases in between. Germline V gene sequence: CDR1 DFQATT, CDR2 SNEGSKA (reference sequence). The CDR3 is 12 amino acids. CDR3 sequence: CSATETQYEQFF. In nucleotides, the CDR3 is TGCAGTGCTACCGAGACCCAGTATGAGCAGTTCTTC.

The V call is TRBV12-3 or TRBV12-4, the J call TRBJ2-7, with D hard to call. V gave up 6 bases and J gave up 5 bases, with 8 bases separating them. This CDR3 contains 11 residues. DNA of the CDR3: TGTGCCAGCAGCATAGCCGACGAGCAGTACTTC. This gives the protein CASSIADEQYF.